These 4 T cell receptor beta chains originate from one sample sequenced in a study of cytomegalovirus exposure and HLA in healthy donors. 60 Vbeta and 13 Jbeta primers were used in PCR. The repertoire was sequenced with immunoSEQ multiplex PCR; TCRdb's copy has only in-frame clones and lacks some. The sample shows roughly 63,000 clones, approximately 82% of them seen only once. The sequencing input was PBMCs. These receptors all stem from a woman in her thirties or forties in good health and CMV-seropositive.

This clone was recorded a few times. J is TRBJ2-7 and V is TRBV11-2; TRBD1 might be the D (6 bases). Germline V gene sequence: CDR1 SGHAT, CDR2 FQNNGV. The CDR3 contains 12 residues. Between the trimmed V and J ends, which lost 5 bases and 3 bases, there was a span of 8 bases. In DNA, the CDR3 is TGTGCCAGCAGCCAACAGGGCTACGAGCAGTACTTC. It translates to CASSQQGYEQYF. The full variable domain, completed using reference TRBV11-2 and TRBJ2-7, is EAGVAQSPRYKIIEKRQSVAFWCNPISGHATLYWYQQILGQGPKLLIQFQNNGVVDDSQLPKDRFSAERLKGVDSTLKIQPAKLEDSAVYLCASSQQGYEQYFGPGTRLTVT.

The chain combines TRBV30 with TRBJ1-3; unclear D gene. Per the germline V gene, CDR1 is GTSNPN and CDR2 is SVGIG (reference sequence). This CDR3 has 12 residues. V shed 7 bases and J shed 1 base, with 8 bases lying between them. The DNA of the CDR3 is TGTGCCTTCGGGGAGTCTGGAAACACCATATATTTT. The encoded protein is CAFGESGNTIYF.

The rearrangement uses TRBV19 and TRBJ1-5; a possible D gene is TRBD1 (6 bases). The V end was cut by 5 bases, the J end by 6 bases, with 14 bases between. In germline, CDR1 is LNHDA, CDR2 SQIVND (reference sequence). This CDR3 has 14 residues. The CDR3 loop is CASSVGGRGQPQHF. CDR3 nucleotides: TGTGCCAGTAGTGTGGGGGGGCGAGGTCAGCCCCAGCATTTT.

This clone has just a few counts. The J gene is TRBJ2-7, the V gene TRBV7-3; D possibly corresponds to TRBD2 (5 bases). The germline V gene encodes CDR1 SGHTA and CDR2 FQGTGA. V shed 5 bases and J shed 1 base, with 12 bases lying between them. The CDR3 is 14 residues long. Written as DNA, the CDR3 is TGTGCCAGCAGCCCGGGCGGAGGTTCCTACGAGCAGTACTTC. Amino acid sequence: CASSPGGGSYEQYF.